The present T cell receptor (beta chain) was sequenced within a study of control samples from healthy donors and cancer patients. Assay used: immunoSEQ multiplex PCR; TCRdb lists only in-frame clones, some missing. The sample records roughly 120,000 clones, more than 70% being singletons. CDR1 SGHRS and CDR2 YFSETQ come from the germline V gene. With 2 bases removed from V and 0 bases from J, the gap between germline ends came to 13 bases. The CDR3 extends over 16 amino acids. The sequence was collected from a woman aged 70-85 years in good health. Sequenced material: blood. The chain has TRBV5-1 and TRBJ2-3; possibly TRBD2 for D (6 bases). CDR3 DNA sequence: TGCGCCAGCAGCTTAAACCTACGGGAGAGCACAGATACGCAGTATTTT. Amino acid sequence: CASSLNLRESTDTQYF. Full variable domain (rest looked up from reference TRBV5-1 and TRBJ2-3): KAGVTQTPRYLIKTRGQQVTLSCSPISGHRSVSWYQQTPGQGLQFLFEYFSETQRNKGNFPGRFSGRQFSNSRSEMNVSTLELGDSALYLCASSLNLRESTDTQYFGPGTRLTVL.